The sequence of this T cell receptor (beta chain) was determined in a study of T cells expressing NK-cell markers (dated by TCRdb to between 2020 and 2021). Looking at the study overall: Three sorted T-cell subsets (CD3+CD56+NKG2C+, CD3+CD56+NKG2C- and CD3+CD56-NKG2C+) from several donors had their TCR beta-chain repertoires profiled. Of the eight sequenced donors, seven were found to be HCMV-seropositive and one was found to be HCMV-seronegative. Randomly selected healthy volunteers, three men and five women, were used as the eight sequenced donors. The libraries were sequenced on Illumina HiSeq 2000/2500, MiSeq or NextSeq, producing 2 x 150 bp reads.

What the authors observed across the whole study: In more than five donors, the dominant CD3+CD56+NKG2C+ clonotypes were found to rank among the top 10 CD8+ clonotypes and to make up about 1.0-7.5% of CD8+ T cells. It remained unclear whether the expanded NKG2C-expressing T cell clones were specific for HCMV antigens. Those dominant clonotypes were again the most abundant among CD3+CD56-NKG2C+ cells in a handful of donors, at roughly 28.3-60.1%.

TCRdb records Illumina HiSeq 2000 as the sequencer. 5'RACE template switching, by which a universal primer site and unique molecular identifiers were added, was used to make TCR beta cDNA libraries. Priming for cDNA synthesis came from the TCR beta constant segment, and two successive PCR amplification steps followed. Per the original workflow: MIGEC handled demultiplexing of the reads and grouping by UMI, while MiTCR was used to assemble and quantify clonotypes. Only TCR cDNA sequences supported by at least two reads were kept to exclude erroneous sequences. The tcR package was used for downstream repertoire analysis, and clonotypes were matched across fractions by CDR3 nucleotide sequence plus V segment. VDJmatch was used to annotate antigen specificity against VDJdb, with one amino acid substitution in CDR3 allowed. Once TCRdb had reprocessed the reads, it stored one entry per CDR3 protein sequence and supplied no DNA. What appears here as the V and J calls and clone size reflects TCRdb's work, not the paper's. The table held for this sample gives 300,000 to 450,000 distinct CDR3 sequences. The ten most abundant clones make up roughly 5.2% of the sample.

The CDR3 runs 16 residues from the cysteine to the phenylalanine. This entry has no DNA. CDR1 and CDR2, looked up from the germline V gene, are MDHEN and SYDVKM. HCMV-specific IgG was detected in serum with a commercial ELISA kit to determine HCMV serostatus. Ficoll density gradient centrifugation was used to isolate peripheral blood mononuclear cells from blood. Of note for this clonotype: The specificity of this receptor is unknown.

The specimen sequenced was blood T cells: a sorted CD56 or NKG2C T cell subset, CD4+ or CD8+ T cells, or bulk PBMC T cells (not recorded which). The receptor was derived from a man aged 18-75 years in good health. This chain is built from TRBV28 and TRBJ2-2; the D gene TCRdb calls, TRBD2, cannot be checked with no DNA. The CDR3: CASSTSDYRHTGELFF. Reference TRBV28 and TRBJ2-2 genes cover what lies past the CDR3, so the full variable domain is DVKVTQSSRYLVKRTGEKVFLECVQDMDHENMFWYRQDPGLGLRLIYFSYDVKMKEKGDIPEGYSVSREKKERFSLILESASTNQTSMYLCASSTSDYRHTGELFFGEGSRLTVL.